This paragraph covers one T cell receptor beta chain sequence. The antigen is undetermined. Some clones are missing from TCRdb's copy, which holds only in-frame ones; the method was immunoSEQ multiplex PCR. The repertoire holds 30,000 to 45,000 clones, with approximately 82% as singletons. CDR1 is MDHEN and CDR2 is SYDVKM in the germline V gene. V was cut by 4 bases and J by 2 bases, with 12 bases left in between. CDR3 size: 14 residues. This sample is drawn from a study of OX40 agonist ivuxolimab in advanced cancers. For the study at large: Aged about 20 to 85 with a mean of approximately 57 years, they were approximately 80% male.

Overall study results and limits: Antigens targeted by the expanded peripheral T cells were not determined.

Peripheral blood came from all dose cohorts at three timepoints. Sequenced here: CD4+ or CD8+ T cells sorted from blood, sampled in a trial of the OX40 agonist ivuxolimab. This sequence joins TRBV28 and TRBJ2-7; possibly TRBD1 for D (6 bases). The TCR originated in an adult with an advanced solid tumor such as melanoma, head and neck, liver or kidney cancer. CDR3 nucleotides: TGTGCCAGCAGTTCCTCGACAGGCACCTACGAGCAGTACTTC. Translated: CASSSSTGTYEQYF.